The TCR beta chain under discussion was sequenced for a study of radiation and T cells in renal cell carcinoma. The repertoire was sequenced with immunoSEQ multiplex PCR; TCRdb's copy has only in-frame clones and lacks some. The profile shows some 130,000 clones, 75% to 90% of them singletons. This clone was found once. The CDR3 is made up of 11 amino acids. The germline V gene has CDR1 LNHDA and CDR2 SQIVND (reference sequence). V was trimmed by 6 bases and J by 6 bases, leaving 8 bases between them. As to time point: blood 2 weeks post-SBRT. Treatment meaning: 15 Gy SBRT to primary tumor, nephrectomy 4 weeks later. The tumor was a clear cell renal cell carcinoma.

The starting material was blood, obtained from a patient whose treatment included radiotherapy and nephrectomy. The chain joins TRBV19 to TRBJ1-2; D gene ambiguous. The sequence was obtained from a woman in her fifties or sixties with renal cell carcinoma. As DNA, the CDR3 is TGTGCCAGTAGACGTCGGAATGGCTACACCTTC. Amino acid sequence: CASRRRNGYTF.